This T cell receptor (beta chain) was identified in a study of Ad26.COV2.S vaccination and SARS-CoV-2 variants. Study-wide background: Intramuscularly, Ad26.COV2.S was given either once or twice, 56 days apart.

For this clone: The target antigen is unknown.

This table comes from immunoSEQ multiplex PCR, and its TCRdb copy is limited to in-frame clones, with some not included. The table has roughly 700,000 clones, approximately 88% seen once. Study-wide findings and caveats: Vaccine recipients had higher spike-specific TCR breadth than placebo recipients. Non-spike TCR breadth did not differ much between vaccine and placebo recipients.

The sample's treatment: around 19 received Ad26.COV2.S at low or high dose, single or two shots; 5 received placebo; per-sample allocation not given. Sampling was done on day 63 after the first vaccine or placebo injection. The sequencing used peripheral blood, collected in a trial of Ad26.COV2.S vaccine versus placebo. The receptor's source is a person between 18 and 59 years old who received the Ad26.COV2.S COVID-19 vaccine or a placebo.

This CDR3 is CAISGGPTDTQYF. CDR3 DNA sequence: TGTGCCATCAGCGGGGGGCCCACAGATACGCAGTATTTT. The chain employs TRBV10-3 and TRBJ2-3, with D possibly being TRBD2 (7 bases). Trimming cost V 6 bases and J 2 bases, with 9 bases left between them. The CDR3 spans 13 residues. CDR1 is ENHRY, CDR2 SYGVKD, per germline.